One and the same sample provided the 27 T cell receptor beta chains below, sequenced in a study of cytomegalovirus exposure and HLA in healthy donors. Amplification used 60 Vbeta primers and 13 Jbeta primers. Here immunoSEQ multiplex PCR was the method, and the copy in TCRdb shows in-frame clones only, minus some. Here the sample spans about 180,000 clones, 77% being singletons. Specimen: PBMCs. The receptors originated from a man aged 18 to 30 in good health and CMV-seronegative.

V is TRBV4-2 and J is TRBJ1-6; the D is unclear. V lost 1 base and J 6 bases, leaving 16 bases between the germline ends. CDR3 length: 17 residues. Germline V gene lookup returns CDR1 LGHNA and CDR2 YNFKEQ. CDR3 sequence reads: CASSQGLAGIGNSPLHF. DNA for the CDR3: TGTGCCAGCAGCCAAGGGTTAGCGGGGATAGGTAATTCACCCCTCCACTTT.

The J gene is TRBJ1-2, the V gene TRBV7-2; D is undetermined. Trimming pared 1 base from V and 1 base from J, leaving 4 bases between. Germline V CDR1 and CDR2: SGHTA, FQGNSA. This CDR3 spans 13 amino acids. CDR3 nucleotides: TGTGCCAGCAGCTTAGAGCTTAACTATGGCTACACCTTC. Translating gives CASSLELNYGYTF.

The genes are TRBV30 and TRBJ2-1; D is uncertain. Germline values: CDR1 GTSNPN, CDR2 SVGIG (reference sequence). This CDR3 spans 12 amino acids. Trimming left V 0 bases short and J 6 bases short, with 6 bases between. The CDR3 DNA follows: TGTGCCTGGAGTGTGTCGCGCAATGAGCAGTTCTTC. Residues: CAWSVSRNEQFF.

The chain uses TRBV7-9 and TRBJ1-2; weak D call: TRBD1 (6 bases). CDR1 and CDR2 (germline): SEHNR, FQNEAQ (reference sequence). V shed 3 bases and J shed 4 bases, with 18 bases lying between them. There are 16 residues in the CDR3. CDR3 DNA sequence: TGTGCCAGCAGCTTGGCTATGGGGGCGCACGGCTATGGCTACACCTTC. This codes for CASSLAMGAHGYGYTF. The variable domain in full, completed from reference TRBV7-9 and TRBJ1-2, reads DTGVSQNPRHKITKRGQNVTFRCDPISEHNRLYWYRQTLGQGPEFLTYFQNEAQLEKSRLLSDRFSAERPKGSFSTLEIQRTEQGDSAMYLCASSLAMGAHGYGYTFGSGTRLTVV.

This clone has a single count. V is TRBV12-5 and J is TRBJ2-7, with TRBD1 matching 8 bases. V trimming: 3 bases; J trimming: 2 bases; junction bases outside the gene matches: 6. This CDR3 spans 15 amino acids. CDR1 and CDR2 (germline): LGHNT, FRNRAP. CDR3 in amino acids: CASGLGQGSTYEQYF. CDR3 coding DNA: TGTGCTAGTGGTTTAGGACAGGGATCCACCTACGAGCAGTACTTC.

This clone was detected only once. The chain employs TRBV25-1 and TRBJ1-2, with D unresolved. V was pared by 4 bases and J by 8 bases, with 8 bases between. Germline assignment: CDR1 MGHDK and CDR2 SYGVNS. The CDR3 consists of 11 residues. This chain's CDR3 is CASSGARGYTF. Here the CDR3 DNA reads TGTGCCAGCAGTGGGGCAAGGGGCTACACCTTC.

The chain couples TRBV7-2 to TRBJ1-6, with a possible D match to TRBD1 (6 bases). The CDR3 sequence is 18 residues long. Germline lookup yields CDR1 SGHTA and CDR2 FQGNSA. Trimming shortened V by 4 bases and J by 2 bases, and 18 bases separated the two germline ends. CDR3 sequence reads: CASSSTLPGETYNSPLHF. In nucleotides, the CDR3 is TGTGCCAGCAGCTCCACCCTACCAGGGGAAACCTATAATTCACCCCTCCACTTT.

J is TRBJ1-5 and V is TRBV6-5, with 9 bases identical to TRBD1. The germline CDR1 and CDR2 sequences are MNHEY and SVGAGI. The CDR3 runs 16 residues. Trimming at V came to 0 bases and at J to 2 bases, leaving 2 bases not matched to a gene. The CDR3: CASSYSWTGGNQPQHF. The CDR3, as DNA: TGTGCCAGCAGTTACTCGTGGACAGGGGGCAATCAGCCCCAGCATTTT.

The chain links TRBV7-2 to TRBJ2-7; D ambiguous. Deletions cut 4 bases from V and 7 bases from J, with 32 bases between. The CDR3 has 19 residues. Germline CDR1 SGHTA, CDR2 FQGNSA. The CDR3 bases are TGTGCCAGCAGCTCCCGACCCTACTCGACCGACACTTCCTACGCGGAGCAGTACTTC. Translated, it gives CASSSRPYSTDTSYAEQYF.

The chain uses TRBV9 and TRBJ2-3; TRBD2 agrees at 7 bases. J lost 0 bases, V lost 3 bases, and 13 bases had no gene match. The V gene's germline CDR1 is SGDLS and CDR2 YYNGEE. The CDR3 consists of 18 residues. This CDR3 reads CASSAGTGGLSSTDTQYF. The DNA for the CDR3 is TGTGCCAGCAGCGCGGGTACCGGGGGACTATCCAGCACAGATACGCAGTATTTT.

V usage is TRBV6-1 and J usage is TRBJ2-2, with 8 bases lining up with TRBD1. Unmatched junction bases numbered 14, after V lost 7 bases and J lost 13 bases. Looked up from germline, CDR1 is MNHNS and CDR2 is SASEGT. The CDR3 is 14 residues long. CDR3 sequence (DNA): TGTGCCAGCAATCCGTTTCAGGGGGCTAAGGGGCTGTTTTTT. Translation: CASNPFQGAKGLFF.

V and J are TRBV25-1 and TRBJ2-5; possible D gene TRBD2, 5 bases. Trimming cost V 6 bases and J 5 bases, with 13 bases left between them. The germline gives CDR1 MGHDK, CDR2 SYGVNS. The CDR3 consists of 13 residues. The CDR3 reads CASRLELRETQYF. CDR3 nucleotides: TGTGCCAGCAGACTAGAATTAAGGGAGACCCAGTACTTC.

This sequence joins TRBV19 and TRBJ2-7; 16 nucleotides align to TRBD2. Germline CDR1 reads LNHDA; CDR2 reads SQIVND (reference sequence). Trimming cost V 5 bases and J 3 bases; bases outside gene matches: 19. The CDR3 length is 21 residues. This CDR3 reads CASSRAGTQGLAGGGIYEQYF. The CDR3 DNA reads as TGTGCCAGTAGTCGGGCCGGGACACAGGGACTAGCGGGAGGGGGCATCTACGAGCAGTACTTC.

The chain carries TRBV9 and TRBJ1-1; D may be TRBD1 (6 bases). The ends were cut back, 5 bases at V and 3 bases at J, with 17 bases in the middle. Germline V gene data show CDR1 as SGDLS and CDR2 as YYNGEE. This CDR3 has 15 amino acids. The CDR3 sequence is CASRPSTGQYTEAFF. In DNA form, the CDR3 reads TGTGCCAGCAGACCATCCACAGGGCAGTACACTGAAGCTTTCTTT.

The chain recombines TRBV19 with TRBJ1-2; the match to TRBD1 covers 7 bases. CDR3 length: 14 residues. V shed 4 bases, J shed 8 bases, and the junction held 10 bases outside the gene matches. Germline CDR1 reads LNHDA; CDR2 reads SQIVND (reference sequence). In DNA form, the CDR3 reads TGTGCCAGTAGTACGAGGGGGCGCCCCATAGGCTACACCTTC. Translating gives CASSTRGRPIGYTF.

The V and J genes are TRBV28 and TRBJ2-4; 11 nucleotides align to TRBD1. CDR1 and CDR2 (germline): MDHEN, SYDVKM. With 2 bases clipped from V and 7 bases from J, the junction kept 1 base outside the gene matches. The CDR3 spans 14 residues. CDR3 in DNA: TGTGCCAGCAGTTTAGGACAGGGGGCCAACATTCAGTACTTC. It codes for CASSLGQGANIQYF.

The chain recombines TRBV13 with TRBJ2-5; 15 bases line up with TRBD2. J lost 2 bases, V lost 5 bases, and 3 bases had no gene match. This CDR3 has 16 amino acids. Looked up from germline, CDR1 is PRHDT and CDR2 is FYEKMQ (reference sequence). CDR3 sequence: CASSPGTSGGQETQYF. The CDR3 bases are TGTGCCAGCAGCCCAGGGACTAGCGGGGGGCAAGAGACCCAGTACTTC.

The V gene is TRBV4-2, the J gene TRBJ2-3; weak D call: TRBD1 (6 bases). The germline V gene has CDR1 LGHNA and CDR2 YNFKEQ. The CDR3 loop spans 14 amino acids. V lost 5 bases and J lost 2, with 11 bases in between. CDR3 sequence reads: CASSLGGNTDTQYF. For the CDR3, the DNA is TGTGCCAGCAGCTTAGGGGGAAACACAGATACGCAGTATTTT.

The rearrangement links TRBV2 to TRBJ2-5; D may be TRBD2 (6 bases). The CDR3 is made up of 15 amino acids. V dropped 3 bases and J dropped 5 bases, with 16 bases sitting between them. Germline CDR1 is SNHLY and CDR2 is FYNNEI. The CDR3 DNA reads TGTGCCAGCAGTGATGGGGTCGGGGCGGGGGAGACCCAGTACTTC. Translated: CASSDGVGAGETQYF.

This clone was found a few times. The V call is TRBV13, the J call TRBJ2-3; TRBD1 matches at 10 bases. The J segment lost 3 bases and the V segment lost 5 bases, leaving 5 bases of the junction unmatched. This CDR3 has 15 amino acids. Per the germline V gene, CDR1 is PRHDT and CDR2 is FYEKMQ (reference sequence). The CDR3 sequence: CASSQDRGETDTQYF. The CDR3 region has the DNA TGTGCCAGCAGCCAGGACAGGGGGGAAACAGATACGCAGTATTTT. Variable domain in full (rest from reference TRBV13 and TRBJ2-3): AAGVIQSPRHLIKEKRETATLKCYPIPRHDTVYWYQQGPGQDPQFLISFYEKMQSDKGSIPDRFSAQQFSDYHSELNMSSLELGDSALYFCASSQDRGETDTQYFGPGTRLTVL.

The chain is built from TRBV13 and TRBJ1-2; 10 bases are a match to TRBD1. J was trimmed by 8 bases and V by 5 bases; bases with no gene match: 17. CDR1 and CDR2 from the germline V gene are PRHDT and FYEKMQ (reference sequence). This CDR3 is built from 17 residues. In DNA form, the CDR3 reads TGTGCCAGCAGCCCAATCCAGAGACAGGGGGCAGCGGTGGGCTACACCTTC. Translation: CASSPIQRQGAAVGYTF. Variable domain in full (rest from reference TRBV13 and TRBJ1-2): AAGVIQSPRHLIKEKRETATLKCYPIPRHDTVYWYQQGPGQDPQFLISFYEKMQSDKGSIPDRFSAQQFSDYHSELNMSSLELGDSALYFCASSPIQRQGAAVGYTFGSGTRLTVV.

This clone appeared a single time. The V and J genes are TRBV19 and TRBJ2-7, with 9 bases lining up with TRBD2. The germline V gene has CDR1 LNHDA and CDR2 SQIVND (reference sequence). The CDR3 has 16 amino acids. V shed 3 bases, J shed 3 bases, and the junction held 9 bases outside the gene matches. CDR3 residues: CASSIWSSGRHYEQYF. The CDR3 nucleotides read TGTGCCAGTAGTATCTGGAGTAGCGGGAGACACTACGAGCAGTACTTC.

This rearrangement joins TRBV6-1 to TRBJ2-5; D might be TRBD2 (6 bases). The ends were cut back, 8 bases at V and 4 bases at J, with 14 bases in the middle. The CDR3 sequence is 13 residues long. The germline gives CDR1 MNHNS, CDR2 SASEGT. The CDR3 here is CASLLSGGETQYF. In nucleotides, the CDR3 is TGTGCCAGCCTTCTTAGCGGAGGAGAGACCCAGTACTTC.

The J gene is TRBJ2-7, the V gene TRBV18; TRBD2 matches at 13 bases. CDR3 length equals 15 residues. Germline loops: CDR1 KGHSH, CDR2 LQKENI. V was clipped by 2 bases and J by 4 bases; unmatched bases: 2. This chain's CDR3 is CASSPWTSGSYEQYF. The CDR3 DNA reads TGTGCCAGCTCACCATGGACTAGCGGGAGTTACGAGCAGTACTTC.

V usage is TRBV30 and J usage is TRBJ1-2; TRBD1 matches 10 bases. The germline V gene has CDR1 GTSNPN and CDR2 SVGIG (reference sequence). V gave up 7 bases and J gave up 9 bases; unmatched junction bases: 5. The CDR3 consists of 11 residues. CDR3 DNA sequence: TGTGCCTCTTGGACAGGGGGGAGCTACACCTTC. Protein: CASWTGGSYTF.

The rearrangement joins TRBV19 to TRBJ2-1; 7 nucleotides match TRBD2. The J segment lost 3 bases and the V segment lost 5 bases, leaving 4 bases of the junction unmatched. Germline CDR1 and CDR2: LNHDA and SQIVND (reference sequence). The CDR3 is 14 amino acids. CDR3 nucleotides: TGTGCCAGTAGTGTGGCTAGCGGCTACAATGAGCAGTTCTTC. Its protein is CASSVASGYNEQFF.

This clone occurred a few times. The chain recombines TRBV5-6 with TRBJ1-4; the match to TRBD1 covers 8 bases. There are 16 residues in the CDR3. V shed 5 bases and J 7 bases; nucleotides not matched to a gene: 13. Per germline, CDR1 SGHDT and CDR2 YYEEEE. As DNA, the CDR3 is TGTGCCAGCAGTTTCGCCTACGAACAGGGGGTTGAAAAACTGTTTTTT. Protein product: CASSFAYEQGVEKLFF.